Shown below are 24 T cell receptor beta chains from a single sample sequenced in a study of blood T cell repertoires in COVID-19. Some clones are missing from TCRdb's copy, which holds only in-frame ones; the method was immunoSEQ multiplex PCR. The table includes under 300,000 clones, 86% detected once. Sample: peripheral blood. The receptors derive from a man aged 60 to 69 with acute or convalescent COVID-19.

This sequence joins TRBV9 and TRBJ2-7, with TRBD2 as a possible D gene (7 bases). With 1 base removed from V and 5 bases from J, the gap between germline ends came to 19 bases. Germline V gives CDR1 SGDLS, CDR2 YYNGEE. The CDR3 covers 16 residues. The CDR3 spells CASSVRGGSTTDEQYF. The DNA of the CDR3 is TGTGCCAGCAGCGTAAGGGGGGGGTCCACCACGGACGAGCAGTACTTC.

The gene calls are TRBV4-3 and TRBJ2-2, with a weak D call TRBD1 (6 bases). This CDR3 region has 15 residues. The germline gives CDR1 LGHNA, CDR2 YSLEER. V gave up 0 bases and J gave up 8 bases, with 13 bases separating them. This CDR3 is CASSQDPERGGELFF. The CDR3 region has the DNA TGCGCCAGCAGCCAAGACCCGGAGAGGGGGGGGGAGCTGTTTTTT.

The rearrangement uses TRBV7-2 and TRBJ2-3, with a possible D match to TRBD1 (6 bases). The CDR3 spans 12 residues. V was clipped by 2 bases and J by 9 bases, with 9 bases between them. The V gene's germline CDR1 is SGHTA and CDR2 FQGNSA. The CDR3 DNA reads as TGTGCCAGCAGCTTACCTGGACAGACGCAGTATTTT. Translated, it gives CASSLPGQTQYF.

The rearrangement uses TRBV6-5 and TRBJ2-1; 14 bases are a match to TRBD2. Germline loops: CDR1 MNHEY, CDR2 SVGAGI. The V gene end was trimmed by 10 bases and the J gene end by 7 bases; junction bases not matched to a gene: 3. The CDR3 is made up of 13 amino acids. In nucleotides, the CDR3 is TGTGCCACGACTAGCGGGAGGGCGAATGAGCAGTTCTTC. Protein product: CATTSGRANEQFF.

The chain recombines TRBV5-5 with TRBJ2-3; TRBD2 matches 8 bases. The germline V gene has CDR1 SGHKS and CDR2 YYEKEE (reference sequence). The CDR3 contains 14 residues. The V and J ends lost 2 bases and 6 bases, in that order; junction bases with no gene match: 5. CDR3 loop: CASSLAGAIDTQYF. Here the CDR3 DNA reads TGTGCCAGCAGCTTAGCGGGGGCTATTGATACGCAGTATTTT. The whole variable domain, remainder taken from reference TRBV5-5 and TRBJ2-3, is DAGVTQSPTHLIKTRGQQVTLRCSPISGHKSVSWYQQVLGQGPQFIFQYYEKEERGRGNFPDRFSARQFPNYSSELNVNALLLGDSALYLCASSLAGAIDTQYFGPGTRLTVL.

The genes are TRBV7-2 and TRBJ2-7; a weak D match, TRBD1 (5 bases). This CDR3 has 14 amino acids. Germline values: CDR1 SGHTA, CDR2 FQGNSA. V lost 2 bases, J lost 0 bases, and 8 bases lay in between. The CDR3 spells CASSLFQGSYEQYF. The CDR3 DNA follows: TGTGCCAGCAGCTTATTTCAGGGCTCCTACGAGCAGTACTTC.

The V gene is TRBV14, the J gene TRBJ1-5; D is perhaps TRBD1 (5 bases). This CDR3 comprises 17 residues. Germline V CDR1 and CDR2: SGHDN, FVKESK. The V end was cut by 0 bases, the J end by 3 bases, with 15 bases between. CDR3 amino acids: CASSQDQDRGANQPQHF. The DNA of the CDR3 is TGTGCCAGCAGCCAAGATCAAGACAGAGGTGCCAATCAGCCCCAGCATTTT.

The chain carries TRBV7-2 and TRBJ2-7, with a tentative D call TRBD2 (5 bases). The CDR3 covers 14 residues. V lost 1 base and J 2 bases, leaving 9 bases between the germline ends. Germline values: CDR1 SGHTA, CDR2 FQGNSA. Written as DNA, the CDR3 is TGTGCCAGCAGCTTAGGTACGGGAACCTACGAGCAGTACTTC. It is translated as CASSLGTGTYEQYF. Using reference TRBV7-2 and TRBJ2-7 for the parts outside the CDR3, the full variable domain is GAGVSQSPSNKVTEKGKDVELRCDPISGHTALYWYRQSLGQGLEFLIYFQGNSAPDKSGLPSDRFSAERTGGSVSTLTIQRTQQEDSAVYLCASSLGTGTYEQYFGPGTRLTVT.

The chain uses TRBV3-1 (or the pseudogene TRBV3-2) and TRBJ2-1; 13 bases agree with TRBD2. V was pared by 4 bases and J by 10 bases, with 4 bases of the junction left unmatched. The CDR3 is 14 residues long. From germline, CDR1 is LGHDT and CDR2 YNNKEL (reference sequence). This chain's CDR3 is CASSPGLAGDEQFF. The CDR3 DNA follows: TGTGCCAGCAGCCCCGGACTAGCGGGAGACGAGCAGTTCTTC.

This rearrangement joins TRBV4-2 to TRBJ2-7, with 7 nucleotides matching TRBD2. V lost 4 bases and J lost 2; bases outside the gene matches: 5. This CDR3 has 14 amino acids. Germline V gives CDR1 LGHNA, CDR2 YNFKEQ. The CDR3 is CASSPPSGTYEQYF. CDR3 nucleotides: TGTGCCAGCAGCCCGCCTAGCGGCACCTACGAGCAGTACTTC.

The chain uses TRBV14 and TRBJ2-5, with 10 bases aligning to TRBD1. With V trimmed by 6 bases and J by 4 bases, 8 bases remained unmatched. Germline CDR1 reads SGHDN; CDR2 reads FVKESK. This CDR3 is 15 amino acids long. The CDR3 sequence: CASRQRQGAGETQYF. CDR3 sequence (DNA): TGTGCCAGCAGGCAAAGACAGGGGGCTGGAGAGACCCAGTACTTC.

The chain links TRBV3-1 (or the pseudogene TRBV3-2) to TRBJ2-5, with D maybe TRBD1 (6 bases). The CDR3 totals 15 residues. Trimming pared 3 bases from V and 0 bases from J, leaving 11 bases between. Per the germline V gene, CDR1 is LGHDT and CDR2 is YNNKEL (reference sequence). CDR3 DNA: TGTGCCAGCAGCCAGACCGGGACACACCAAGAGACCCAGTACTTC. It specifies CASSQTGTHQETQYF.

This chain connects TRBV18 to TRBJ2-1; D perhaps matches TRBD1 (5 bases). Trimming cost V 0 bases and J 7 bases, with 7 bases left between them. The CDR3 has 13 residues. Germline V gene data show CDR1 as KGHSH and CDR2 as LQKENI. In nucleotides, the CDR3 is TGTGCCAGCTCACCACCGACAGCAAATGAGCAGTTCTTC. Residues: CASSPPTANEQFF.

The chain joins TRBV2 to TRBJ1-1; D may be TRBD1 (6 bases). Germline lookup yields CDR1 SNHLY and CDR2 FYNNEI. V lost 4 bases to trimming and J lost 2 bases, with 17 bases between them. CDR3 length: 16 residues. The CDR3 here is CASSAGPGQPNTEAFF. CDR3 bases: TGTGCCAGCAGTGCCGGTCCCGGACAGCCAAACACTGAAGCTTTCTTT. The full variable domain, completed using reference TRBV2 and TRBJ1-1, is EPEVTQTPSHQVTQMGQEVILRCVPISNHLYFYWYRQILGQKVEFLVSFYNNEISEKSEIFDDQFSVERPDGSNFTLKIRSTKLEDSAMYFCASSAGPGQPNTEAFFGQGTRLTVV.

As DNA, the CDR3 is TGTGCCAGCTCACCACCCCCTTTCCGGGACAGGTTTATCTCTGGGGCCAACGTCCTGACTTTC. Translating it yields CASSPPPFRDRFISGANVLTF. The V call is TRBV18, the J call TRBJ2-6; 8 bases are shared with TRBD1. Germline CDR1 reads KGHSH; CDR2 reads LQKENI. This CDR3 has 21 residues. J was trimmed by 0 bases and V by 0 bases; bases with no gene match: 13. Looking up the rest from reference TRBV18 and TRBJ2-6 gives the full variable domain: NAGVMQNPRHLVRRRGQEARLRCSPMKGHSHVYWYRQLPEEGLKFMVYLQKENIIDESGMPKERFSAEFPKEGPSILRIQQVVRGDSAAYFCASSPPPFRDRFISGANVLTFGAGSRLTVL.

The chain recombines TRBV14 with TRBJ2-1; 8 positions match TRBD2. Germline V gene sequence: CDR1 SGHDN, CDR2 FVKESK. The CDR3 totals 14 residues. The V segment lost 5 bases and the J segment 7 bases; nucleotides outside the gene matches: 7. The chain's CDR3 is CASSTQSGRNEQFF. For the CDR3, the DNA is TGTGCCAGCAGCACCCAGAGCGGGAGAAATGAGCAGTTCTTC. Looking up the rest from reference TRBV14 and TRBJ2-1 gives the full variable domain: EAGVTQFPSHSVIEKGQTVTLRCDPISGHDNLYWYRRVMGKEIKFLLHFVKESKQDESGMPNNRFLAERTGGTYSTLKVQPAELEDSGVYFCASSTQSGRNEQFFGPGTRLTVL.

The rearrangement links TRBV15 to TRBJ2-3; the D gene is possibly TRBD1 (7 bases). In germline, CDR1 is LNHNV, CDR2 YYDKDF (reference sequence). Trimming took 5 bases from V and 6 from J, leaving 27 bases between them. The CDR3 runs 18 residues. The CDR3 coding sequence is TGTGCCACCAGCCGCCCTGCAGGGGGGCGTCGGCTTGGGGATACGCAGTATTTT. Amino acid sequence: CATSRPAGGRRLGDTQYF.

The CDR3 DNA reads as TGCAGCGTTAAAAATAGTCCCGGGACAGGGGACTATGGCTACACCTTC. It codes for CSVKNSPGTGDYGYTF. This rearrangement joins TRBV29-1 to TRBJ1-2; 10 bases line up with TRBD1. The CDR3 has 16 residues. Germline V gene lookup returns CDR1 SQVTM and CDR2 ANQGSEA. Trimming took 5 bases from V and 3 from J; bases not matched to a gene: 12.

The J gene is TRBJ2-1, the V gene TRBV9; TRBD1 is a possible D gene (5 bases). This CDR3 comprises 13 residues. Trimming shortened V by 5 bases and J by 0 bases, and 6 bases separated the two germline ends. Germline loops: CDR1 SGDLS, CDR2 YYNGEE. CDR3 sequence: CASSRGSYNEQFF. For the CDR3, the DNA is TGTGCCAGCAGTAGGGGCTCCTACAATGAGCAGTTCTTC.

This rearrangement joins TRBV19 to TRBJ1-2; D remains unclear. Germline V gene lookup returns CDR1 LNHDA and CDR2 SQIVND (reference sequence). Trimming cost V 7 bases and J 2 bases, with 17 bases left between them. This CDR3 comprises 15 residues. The CDR3: CASTLIQSGNYGYTF. CDR3 nucleotides: TGTGCCAGTACCCTAATACAGTCCGGCAACTATGGCTACACCTTC.

The chain employs TRBV30 and TRBJ1-4; maybe TRBD1 (5 bases). Germline values: CDR1 GTSNPN, CDR2 SVGIG (reference sequence). Trimming removed 0 bases at V and 6 bases at J, with 11 bases between. CDR3 length: 14 amino acids. CDR3 DNA: TGTGCCTGGAGTGTACGGCAGGGCCATGAAAAACTGTTTTTT. Amino acid sequence: CAWSVRQGHEKLFF.

The chain combines TRBV6-6 with TRBJ1-3; D possibly corresponds to TRBD1 (6 bases). In germline, CDR1 is MNHNY, CDR2 SVGAGI (reference sequence). The CDR3 has 17 residues. V was trimmed by 5 bases and J by 2 bases, leaving 19 bases between them. CDR3 coding DNA: TGTGCCAGCAGTCCAGGGACACCGCTCGTGACTGGAAACACCATATATTTT. Protein sequence: CASSPGTPLVTGNTIYF.

In DNA, the CDR3 is TGTGCCAGCAGTCGTTCCCGAGGGCAAGAGACCCAGTACTTC. Translating gives CASSRSRGQETQYF. The V gene is TRBV6-5, the J gene TRBJ2-5; D may be TRBD2 (5 bases). The germline gives CDR1 MNHEY, CDR2 SVGAGI. There are 14 residues in the CDR3. V was cut by 5 bases and J by 2 bases, with 12 bases left in between.

This clone came up once. This chain connects TRBV12-3 or TRBV12-4 to TRBJ1-4; 7 nucleotides line up with TRBD1. V dropped 6 bases and J dropped 6; count of bases not matched to a gene: 4. This CDR3 spans 13 amino acids. The CDR3 reads CASRLGQHEKLFF. The CDR3 nucleotides read TGTGCCAGCAGGTTGGGACAGCATGAAAAACTGTTTTTT.